The text below deals with one T cell receptor beta chain. In the source study's methods: From reference gene primer amplification, estimates of nucleated cell counts were derived. Measured with immunoSEQ multiplex PCR; TCRdb has only the in-frame clones, and not every one. That table gives V, J and clone size, and the DNA gave D and trimming. The sample has 300,000 to 350,000 clones, around 86% seen once. Those enrolled, adults aged about 18 to 89 years, came from some 25 US areas. The CDR3 is made up of 16 amino acids. Germline V gives CDR1 SGHNT, CDR2 YYREEE (reference sequence). V gave up 4 bases and J gave up 10 bases, with 21 bases separating them. The data were obtained in a study of blood T cell repertoires in COVID-19. Study summary: Acute and convalescent COVID-19 specimens originated in the United States, Italy and Spain. The analysed material was cDNA or gDNA that came from T cells, B-cell-depleted T cells, or PBMCs.

The sequence was collected from a middle-aged woman with acute COVID-19. The sequenced sample consisted of PBMCs or T cells enriched from blood (not recorded which). The chain joins TRBV5-4 to TRBJ1-6, with TRBD1 as a possible D gene (6 bases). As DNA, the CDR3 is TGTGCCAGCAGCCCTAAACAGGGTGGGGGGGGATCACCCCTCCACTTT. Translated: CASSPKQGGGGSPLHF.